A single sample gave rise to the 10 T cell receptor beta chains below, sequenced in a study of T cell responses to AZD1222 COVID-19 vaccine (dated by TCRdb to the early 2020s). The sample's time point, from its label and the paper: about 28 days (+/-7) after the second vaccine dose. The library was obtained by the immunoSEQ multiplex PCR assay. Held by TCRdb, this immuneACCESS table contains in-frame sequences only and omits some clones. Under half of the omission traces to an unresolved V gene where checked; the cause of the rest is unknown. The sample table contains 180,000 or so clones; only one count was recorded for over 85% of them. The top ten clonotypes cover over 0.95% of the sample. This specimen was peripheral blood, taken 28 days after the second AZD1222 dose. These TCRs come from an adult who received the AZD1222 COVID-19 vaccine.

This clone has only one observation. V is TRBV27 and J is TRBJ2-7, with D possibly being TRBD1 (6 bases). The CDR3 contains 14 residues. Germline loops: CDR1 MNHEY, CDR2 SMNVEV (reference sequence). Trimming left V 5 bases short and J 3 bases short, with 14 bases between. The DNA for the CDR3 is TGTGCCAGCAGTCCCGGGACAAAGAGCTACGAGCAGTACTTC. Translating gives CASSPGTKSYEQYF.

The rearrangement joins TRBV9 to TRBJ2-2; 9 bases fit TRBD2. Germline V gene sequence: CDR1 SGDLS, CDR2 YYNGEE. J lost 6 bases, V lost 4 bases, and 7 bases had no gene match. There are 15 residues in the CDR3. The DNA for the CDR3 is TGTGCCAGCAGCCTGCGGGGGGGCGACGCCGGGGAGCTGTTTTTT. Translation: CASSLRGGDAGELFF.

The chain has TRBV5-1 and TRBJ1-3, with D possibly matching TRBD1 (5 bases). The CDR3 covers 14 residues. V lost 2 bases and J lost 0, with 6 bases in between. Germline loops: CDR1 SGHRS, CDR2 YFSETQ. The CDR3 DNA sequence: TGCGCCAGCAGCTTAGGGGCCTCTGGAAACACCATATATTTT. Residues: CASSLGASGNTIYF.

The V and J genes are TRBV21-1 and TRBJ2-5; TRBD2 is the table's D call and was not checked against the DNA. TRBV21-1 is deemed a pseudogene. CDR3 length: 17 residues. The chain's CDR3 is CASSPPSPGGQGKTQYF. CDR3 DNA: TGTGCCAGCAGCCCTCCTTCCCCGGGGGGCCAGGGGAAGACCCAGTACTTC.

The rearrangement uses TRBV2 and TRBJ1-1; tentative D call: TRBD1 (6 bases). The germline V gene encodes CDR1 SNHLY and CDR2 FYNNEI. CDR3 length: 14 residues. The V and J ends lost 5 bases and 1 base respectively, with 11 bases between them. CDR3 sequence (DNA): TGTGCCAGCAGTATCACAGGGTGGAACACTGAAGCTTTCTTT. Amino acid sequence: CASSITGWNTEAFF. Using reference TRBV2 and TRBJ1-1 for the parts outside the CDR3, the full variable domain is EPEVTQTPSHQVTQMGQEVILRCVPISNHLYFYWYRQILGQKVEFLVSFYNNEISEKSEIFDDQFSVERPDGSNFTLKIRSTKLEDSAMYFCASSITGWNTEAFFGQGTRLTVV.

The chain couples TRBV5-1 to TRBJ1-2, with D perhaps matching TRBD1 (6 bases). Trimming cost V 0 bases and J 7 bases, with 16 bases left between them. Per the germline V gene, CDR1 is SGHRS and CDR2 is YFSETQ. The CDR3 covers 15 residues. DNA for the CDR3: TGCGCCAGCAGCTTGGTAATAGGGGGTACGCGTGGCTACACCTTC. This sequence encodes CASSLVIGGTRGYTF.

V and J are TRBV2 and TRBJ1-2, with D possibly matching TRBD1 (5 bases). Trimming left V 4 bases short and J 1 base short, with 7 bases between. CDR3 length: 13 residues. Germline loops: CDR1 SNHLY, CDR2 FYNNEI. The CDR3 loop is CASSGDVNYGYTF. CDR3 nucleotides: TGTGCCAGCAGTGGGGACGTTAACTATGGCTACACCTTC.

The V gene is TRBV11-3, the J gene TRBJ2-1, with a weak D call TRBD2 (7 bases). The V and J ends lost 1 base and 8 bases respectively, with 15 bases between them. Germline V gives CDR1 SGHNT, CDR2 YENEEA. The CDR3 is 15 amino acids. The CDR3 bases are TGTGCCAGCAGCTTAGGGGGGGGGCCCTCGGATGAGCAGTTCTTC. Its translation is CASSLGGGPSDEQFF.

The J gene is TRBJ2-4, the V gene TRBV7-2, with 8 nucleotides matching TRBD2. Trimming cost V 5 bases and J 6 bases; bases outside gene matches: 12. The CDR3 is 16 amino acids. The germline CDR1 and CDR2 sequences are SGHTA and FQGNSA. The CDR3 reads CASSPQRGGLGNIQYF. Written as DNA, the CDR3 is TGTGCCAGCAGCCCACAACGGGGGGGGCTGGGAAACATTCAGTACTTC.

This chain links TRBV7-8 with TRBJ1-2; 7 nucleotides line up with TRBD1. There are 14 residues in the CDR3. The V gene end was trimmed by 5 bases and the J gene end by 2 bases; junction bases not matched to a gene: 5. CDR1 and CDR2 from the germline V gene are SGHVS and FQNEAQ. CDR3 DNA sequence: TGTGCCAGCAGCCCCGGCAGGGGGAACTATGGCTACACCTTC. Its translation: CASSPGRGNYGYTF.